This T cell receptor beta chain originates from a study of molecular identifiers for immune sequencing clone quantification. TCRdb fed the PCR reads into MiXCR, producing one record per CDR3 protein. Of a few hundred thousand distinct CDR3 sequences in the sample, about 20% were seen once. With regard to this clonotype: This may arise from a read error, as a much more abundant clone is one base away. This CDR3 is missing its conserved last phenylalanine or tryptophan, likely due to a read error.

Germline CDR1 and CDR2: MNHNS and SASEGT. Trimming took 5 bases from V and 5 from J; bases not matched to a gene: 9. This CDR3 contains 14 residues. V usage is TRBV6-1 and J usage is TRBJ2-7, with 7 bases aligning to TRBD1. Source material: naive CD8+ T cells from blood, with Jurkat cell RNA spiked in. The subset was: FACS-sorted CD8+CD4-CCR7+CD45RA+ naive T cells. The sequence was collected from a human donor in good health. Some libraries in this study had Jurkat cell RNA spiked in. The DNA of the CDR3 is TGTGCCAGCAGTTACGCGACAGGGTTCGACGAGCAGTACTCC. This encodes CASSYATGFDEQYS.